The clone carrying this T cell receptor beta chain was recorded a few times. This entry comes from a study of T cells in Graves' hyperthyroidism and ophthalmopathy. CDR3 size: 14 residues. Looked up from germline, CDR1 is MGHRA and CDR2 is YSYEKL. Trimming took off 6 bases at V and 1 base at J, with 12 bases between the two ends. Uncontrolled infection, other autoimmune disease, pregnancy and lactation each barred patients from inclusion. Fresh peripheral blood, 7.5 to 10 ml, yielded the PBMCs. Amplified regions were TCR beta CDR3 sequences from RNA transcripts. A first-round RT-PCR of the TCR CDR3 used the HTBI primer set. TCRdb itself ran the multiplex PCR reads through MiXCR, one entry per CDR3 protein. The sample shows about 420,000 distinct CDR3 sequences, around a sixth of them seen only once.

The TCR comes from a woman under 30 with Graves' hyperthyroidism. Material for sequencing was blood. The chain joins TRBV4-1 to TRBJ1-2; D uncertain. The CDR3 nucleotides are TGCGCCAGCAGTCCCGACACAAATAACTATGGCTACACCTTC. Its protein product is CASSPDTNNYGYTF.